This T cell receptor beta chain came from a study of cytotoxic CD8 clonotypes in ibrutinib-treated CLL. Study as a whole: The patients, around 12 relapsed/refractory and roughly 15 treatment-naive, included about 18 who were IGHV unmutated. After a median of around 68 months, some 15 patients stayed remitted and some 12 progressed; responses had been partial in about 24 and complete in 2. The average sample held roughly 250,000 productive templates and 85,000 to 100,000 productive rearrangements.

This CDR3 has 14 residues. Per germline, CDR1 SGHVS and CDR2 FNYEAQ. V was cut by 8 bases and J by 2 bases, with 15 bases left in between. The table lists this clone with a few counts. Its antigen is not identified. Study findings and constraints: The study found clonality rose at ibrutinib response, then fell toward baseline at progression.

Produced via immunoSEQ multiplex PCR; TCRdb's table is partial and in-frame only. The profile shows around 330,000 clones, 67% of them singletons. The TCR sequence derives from a human donor with chronic lymphocytic leukemia. This sequence joins TRBV7-6 and TRBJ1-2; no definite D call. The starting material was PBMCs, obtained after 36 months of ibrutinib treatment. The CDR3 nucleotides read TGTGCCAGCTCCGAAGTAGGGCCAAACTATGGCTACACCTTC. This encodes CASSEVGPNYGYTF.